Described below is a single TCR delta chain sequence and its context. The data are from a study of gamma-delta T cells after stem cell transplantation. TCRdb reprocessed the RT-PCR reads through CATT. This table has approximately 14,000 delta-chain clones, approximately 32% appearing once. The CDR3 is made up of 18 amino acids. Trimming pared 3 bases from V and 4 bases from J, leaving 30 bases between. Germline CDR1 is TVYSNPD and CDR2 is GDNSRS (reference sequence). Sequencing input: gamma-delta T cells. The rearrangement joins TRDV3 to TRDJ1, with D tentatively TRDD3 (6 bases). The origin of this receptor is a human donor. It is not recorded whose cells these are; they may come from a transplant donor. The CDR3 bases are TGTGCCTTCCCCTTTCCGTCTGGGGATCTTTCGAAGGGCGATAAACTCATCTTT. The encoded protein is CAFPFPSGDLSKGDKLIF.